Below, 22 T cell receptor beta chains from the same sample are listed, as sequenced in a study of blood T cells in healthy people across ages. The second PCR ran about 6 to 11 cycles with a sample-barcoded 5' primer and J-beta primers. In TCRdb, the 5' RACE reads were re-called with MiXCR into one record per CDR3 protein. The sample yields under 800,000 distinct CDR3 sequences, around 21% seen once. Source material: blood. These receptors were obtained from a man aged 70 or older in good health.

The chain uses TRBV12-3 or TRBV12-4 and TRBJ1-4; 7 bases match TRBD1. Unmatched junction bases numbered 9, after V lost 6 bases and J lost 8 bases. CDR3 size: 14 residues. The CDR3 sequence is CASRKQGLGEKLFF. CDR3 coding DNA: TGTGCCAGCAGGAAACAGGGGTTGGGAGAAAAACTGTTTTTT.

CDR3 nucleotide sequence: TGTGCCATCAGTGAGCAGCTAATGGGGGCCGGGGAGCTGTTTTTT. Protein product: CAISEQLMGAGELFF. The rearrangement links TRBV10-3 to TRBJ2-2, with D perhaps assigned TRBD1 or TRBD2 (5 bases each). In germline, CDR1 is ENHRY, CDR2 SYGVKD. Trimming stripped 2 bases from V and 6 bases from J, with 13 bases between. The CDR3 contains 15 residues.

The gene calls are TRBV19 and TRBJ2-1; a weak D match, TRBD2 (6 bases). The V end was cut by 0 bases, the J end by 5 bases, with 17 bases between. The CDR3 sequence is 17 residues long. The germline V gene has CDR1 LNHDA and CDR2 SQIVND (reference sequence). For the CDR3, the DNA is TGTGCCAGTAGTATAGAGGGAAGCGGGTTATCCCACAATGAGCAGTTCTTC. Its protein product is CASSIEGSGLSHNEQFF.

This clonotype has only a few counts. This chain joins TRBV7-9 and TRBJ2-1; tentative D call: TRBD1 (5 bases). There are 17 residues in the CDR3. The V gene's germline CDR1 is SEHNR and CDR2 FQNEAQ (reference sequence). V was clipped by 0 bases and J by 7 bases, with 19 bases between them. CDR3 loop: CASSLAGALVKGNEQFF. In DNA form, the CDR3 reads TGTGCCAGCAGCTTAGCGGGTGCGCTAGTAAAGGGGAATGAGCAGTTCTTC.

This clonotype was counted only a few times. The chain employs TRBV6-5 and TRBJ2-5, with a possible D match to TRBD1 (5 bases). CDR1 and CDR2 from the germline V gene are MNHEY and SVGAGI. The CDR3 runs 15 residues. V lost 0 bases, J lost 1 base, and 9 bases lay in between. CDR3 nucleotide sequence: TGTGCCAGCAGTTACTCGACGACAGTCCAAGAGACCCAGTACTTC. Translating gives CASSYSTTVQETQYF.

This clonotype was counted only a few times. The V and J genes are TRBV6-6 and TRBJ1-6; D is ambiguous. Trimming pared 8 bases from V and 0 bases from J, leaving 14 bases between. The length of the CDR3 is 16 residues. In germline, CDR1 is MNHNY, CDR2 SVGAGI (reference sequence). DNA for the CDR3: TGTGCCAGCGTTGGTGCACAGAGCTCCTATAATTCACCCCTCCACTTT. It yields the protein CASVGAQSSYNSPLHF.

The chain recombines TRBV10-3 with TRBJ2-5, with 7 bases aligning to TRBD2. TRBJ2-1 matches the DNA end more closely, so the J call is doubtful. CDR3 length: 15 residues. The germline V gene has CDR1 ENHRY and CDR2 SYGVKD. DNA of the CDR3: TGTGCCATCAGTGAGTCTGGGGCGGGAGTCTCTGAGCAGTTCTTC. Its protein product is CAISESGAGVSEQFF.

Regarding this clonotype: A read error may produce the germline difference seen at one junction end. The CDR3, as DNA: TGCAGTGCTAGCGGGGGTAGTAGCTCCCACGAGCAGTACTTC. Amino acids: CSASGGSSSHEQYF. The gene calls are TRBV20-1 and TRBJ2-5; D perhaps matches TRBD2 (6 bases). The assigned J gene may be wrong: the sequence end matches TRBJ2-7 better. Germline CDR1 DFQATT, CDR2 SNEGSKA (reference sequence). This CDR3 is built from 14 residues.

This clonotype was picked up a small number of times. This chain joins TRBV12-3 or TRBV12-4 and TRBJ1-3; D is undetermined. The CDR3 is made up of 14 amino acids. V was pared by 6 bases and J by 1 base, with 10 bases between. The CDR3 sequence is CASRTTWSGNTIYF. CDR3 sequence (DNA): TGTGCCAGCAGAACGACGTGGTCTGGAAACACCATATATTTT.

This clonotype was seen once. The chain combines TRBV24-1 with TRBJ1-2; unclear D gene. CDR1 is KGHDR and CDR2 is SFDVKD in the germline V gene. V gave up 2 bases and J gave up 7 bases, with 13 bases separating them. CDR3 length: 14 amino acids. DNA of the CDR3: TGTGCCACCAGTGATTCCCTCCTGTTGAGTGGCTACACCTTC. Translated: CATSDSLLLSGYTF.

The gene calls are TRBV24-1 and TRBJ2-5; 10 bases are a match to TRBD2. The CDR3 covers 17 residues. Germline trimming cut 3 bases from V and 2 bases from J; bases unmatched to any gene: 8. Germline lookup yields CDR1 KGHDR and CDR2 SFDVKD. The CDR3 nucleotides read TGTGCCACCAGTGATCCTAGCGGGAGTGGGCAGCAAGAGACCCAGTACTTC. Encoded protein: CATSDPSGSGQQETQYF.

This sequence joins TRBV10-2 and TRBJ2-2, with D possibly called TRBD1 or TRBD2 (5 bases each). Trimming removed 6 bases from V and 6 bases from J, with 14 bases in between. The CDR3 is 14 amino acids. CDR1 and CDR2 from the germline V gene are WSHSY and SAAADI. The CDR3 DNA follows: TGCGCCAGCAGAATGACAGACTACGCCGGGGAGCTGTTTTTT. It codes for CASRMTDYAGELFF.

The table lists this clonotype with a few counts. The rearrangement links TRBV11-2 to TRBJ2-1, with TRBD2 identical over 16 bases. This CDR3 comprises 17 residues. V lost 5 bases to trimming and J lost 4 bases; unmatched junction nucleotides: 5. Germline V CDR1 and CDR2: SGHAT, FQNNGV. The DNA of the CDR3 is TGTGCCAGCAGCCCACCGGGACTAGCGGGAGGGTACAATGAGCAGTTCTTC. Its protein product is CASSPPGLAGGYNEQFF.

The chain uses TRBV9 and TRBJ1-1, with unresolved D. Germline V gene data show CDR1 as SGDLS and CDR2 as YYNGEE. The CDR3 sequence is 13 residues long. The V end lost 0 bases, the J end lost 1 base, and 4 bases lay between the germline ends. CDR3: CASSVAPNTEAFF. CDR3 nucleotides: TGTGCCAGCAGCGTAGCTCCGAACACTGAAGCTTTCTTT.

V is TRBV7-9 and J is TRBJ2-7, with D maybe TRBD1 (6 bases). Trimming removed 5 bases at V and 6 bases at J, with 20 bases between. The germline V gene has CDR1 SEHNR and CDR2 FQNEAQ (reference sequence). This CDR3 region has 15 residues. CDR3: CASSEDSVPLSEQYF. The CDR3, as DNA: TGTGCCAGCAGCGAGGACAGCGTCCCACTCTCCGAGCAGTACTTC. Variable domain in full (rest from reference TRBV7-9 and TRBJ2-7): DTGVSQNPRHKITKRGQNVTFRCDPISEHNRLYWYRQTLGQGPEFLTYFQNEAQLEKSRLLSDRFSAERPKGSFSTLEIQRTEQGDSAMYLCASSEDSVPLSEQYFGPGTRLTVT.

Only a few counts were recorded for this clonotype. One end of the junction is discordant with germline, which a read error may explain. The CDR3 DNA follows: TGCGCCAGCGGCCAAGTGAGCAGCCAGGGGGCTTCTGGCGGCTACACCTTC. Amino acid sequence: CASGQVSSQGASGGYTF. The chain recombines TRBV4-1 with TRBJ1-2; 8 nucleotides line up with TRBD1. Germline assignment: CDR1 MGHRA and CDR2 YSYEKL. The CDR3 covers 17 residues.

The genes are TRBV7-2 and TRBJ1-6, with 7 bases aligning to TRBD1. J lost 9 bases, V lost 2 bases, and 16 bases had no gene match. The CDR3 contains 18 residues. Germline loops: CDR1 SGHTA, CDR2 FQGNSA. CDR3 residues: CASSLFAPAGGGFSPLHF. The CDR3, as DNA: TGTGCCAGCAGCTTATTTGCCCCGGCAGGGGGAGGATTTTCACCCCTCCACTTT.

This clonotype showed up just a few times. The CDR3 loop reads CASKTGTANTGELFF. The CDR3 DNA follows: TGTGCCAGCAAAACCGGGACAGCCAACACCGGGGAGCTGTTTTTT. The chain links TRBV6-5 to TRBJ2-2; 7 bases align to TRBD1. Germline V gene lookup returns CDR1 MNHEY and CDR2 SVGAGI. The CDR3 extends over 15 amino acids. V trimming: 7 bases; J trimming: 2 bases; junction bases outside the gene matches: 7.

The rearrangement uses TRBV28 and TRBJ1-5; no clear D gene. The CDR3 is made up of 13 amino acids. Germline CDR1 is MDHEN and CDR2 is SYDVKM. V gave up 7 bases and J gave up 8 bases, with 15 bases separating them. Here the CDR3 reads CASTHTGSEPQHF. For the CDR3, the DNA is TGTGCCAGCACCCATACGGGGTCTGAGCCCCAGCATTTT.

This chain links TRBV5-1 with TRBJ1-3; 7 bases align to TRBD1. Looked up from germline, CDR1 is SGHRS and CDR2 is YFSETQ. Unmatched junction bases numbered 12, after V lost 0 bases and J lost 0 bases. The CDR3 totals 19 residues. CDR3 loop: CASSLGLRDRASSGNTIYF. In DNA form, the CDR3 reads TGCGCCAGCAGCTTGGGATTGCGTGACAGGGCCTCCTCTGGAAACACCATATATTTT.

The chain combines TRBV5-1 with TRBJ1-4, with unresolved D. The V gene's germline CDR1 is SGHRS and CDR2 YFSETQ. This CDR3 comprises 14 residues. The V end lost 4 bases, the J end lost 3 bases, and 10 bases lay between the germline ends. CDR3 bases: TGCGCCAGCAGCCTTACGGCGGCTAATGAAAAACTGTTTTTT. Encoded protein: CASSLTAANEKLFF.

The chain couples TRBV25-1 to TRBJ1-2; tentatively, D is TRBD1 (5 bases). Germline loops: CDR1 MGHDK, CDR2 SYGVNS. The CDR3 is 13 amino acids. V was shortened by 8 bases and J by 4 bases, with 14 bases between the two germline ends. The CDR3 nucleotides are TGTGCCAGCGGTCCGGGGCCTCCCTATGGCTACACCTTC. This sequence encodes CASGPGPPYGYTF.